This TCR beta chain is from a study of blood T cell repertoires in COVID-19. Study details: T cells, B-cell-depleted T cells, or PBMCs supplied cDNA or gDNA.

Per the original methods: Amplification of reference gene primers provided the estimated nucleated cell counts. Sequencing was performed with immunoSEQ multiplex PCR; in TCRdb, only in-frame clones are kept and a portion is missing. V, J and clone size were drawn from that table, and D and trimming were deduced from the DNA. The sample includes some 150,000 clones, 89% of them seen just once. A few counts support this clone. The CDR3 has 15 residues. The germline V gene has CDR1 PRHDT and CDR2 FYEKMQ (reference sequence). V shed 0 bases, J shed 6 bases, and the junction held 2 bases outside the gene matches.

This sequence joins TRBV13 and TRBJ2-1; 10 nucleotides align to TRBD1. The receptor's source is a human donor in a cohort sampled during active COVID-19. The sequenced sample consisted of peripheral blood. The DNA of the CDR3 is TGTGCCAGCAGCTTAGGGACAGGGGGCTTCAATGAGCAGTTCTTC. It yields the protein CASSLGTGGFNEQFF.